Listed below are T cell receptor beta chains from one sample, sequenced in a study of T cells in Graves' hyperthyroidism and ophthalmopathy. TCRdb analysed the multiplex PCR reads with MiXCR anew, one entry per CDR3 protein. The table records 90,000 to 120,000 distinct CDR3 sequences, 15% to 20% of them present only once. Sequenced input: blood. The receptors stem from a woman between 50 and 59 years old with Graves' hyperthyroidism. CDR3s include the opening cysteine and the closing phenylalanine or tryptophan. D genes are given only for firm matches. Clone size appears in some rows only: once, few, many, or a class for an expanded clone.

TGTGCCAGCAGCCTAGGGGGCCAGGGGAATGAAAAACTGTTTTTT	CASSLGGQGNEKLFF	many	TRBD1	TRBV28	TRBJ1-4
TGTGCCAGCAGCCGCCGGGAGGGAGCGATCACTGAAGCTTTCTTT	CASSRREGAITEAFF	many	.	TRBV16	TRBJ1-1
TGCAGTGCTGAAACTGGACTAGCGGGAGTGGCCTACGAGCAGTACTTC	CSAETGLAGVAYEQYF	many	TRBD2	TRBV20-1	TRBJ2-7
TGTGCCAGCAGCTTATTCGGCCAGTACGATGAGCAGTTCTTC	CASSLFGQYDEQFF	many	.	TRBV7-6	TRBJ2-1
TGTGCCAGCAGTTTTCTTGGCAGCTTCTACGAGCAGTACTTC	CASSFLGSFYEQYF	once	.	TRBV28	TRBJ2-7
TGTGCCAGCAGCCGGACAGGGGGGCCTGGAAACACCATATATTTT	CASSRTGGPGNTIYF	many	TRBD1	TRBV5-5	TRBJ1-3
TGTGCCACCAGTGATCCCGGACCCGTAACAGATACGCAGTATTTT	CATSDPGPVTDTQYF	many	.	TRBV24-1	TRBJ2-3
TGTGCCACCAGCAGAGCAACTTTTATAAACTATGGCTACACCTTC	CATSRATFINYGYTF	many	.	TRBV15	TRBJ1-2
TGTGCCAGCAGCCCTAGACAGGCAGATGGCTACACCTTC	CASSPRQADGYTF	many	.	TRBV7-8	TRBJ1-2
TGTGCCAGCAGCCGACAAGGGAGCGGAGGCACAGATACGCAGTATTTT	CASSRQGSGGTDTQYF	many	.	TRBV27	TRBJ2-3
TGTGCCAGCAGCCCAAGGGCACTAGCGGGAAGGAATGAGCAGTTCTTC	CASSPRALAGRNEQFF	many	TRBD2	TRBV9	TRBJ2-1
TGTGCCAGCAGCTTCGATGTCCCCACAGATACGCAGTATTTT	CASSFDVPTDTQYF	many	.	TRBV7-9	TRBJ2-3
TGTGCCAGCTCACCCCTTGGTGAAAAACTGTTTTTT	CASSPLGEKLFF	many	.	TRBV18	TRBJ1-4
TGTGCCAGCAGTTTCGGCAGTGCCTACGAGCAGTACTTC	CASSFGSAYEQYF	many	.	TRBV12-3/TRBV12-4	TRBJ2-7
TGCGCCAGCAGCTTCGGGCAGGGAAGTTCGGGAAACACCATATATTTT	CASSFGQGSSGNTIYF	.	.	TRBV5-1	TRBJ1-3
TGCAGCGTTAAGGGACCGTCTGGTTCCTACGAGCAGTACTTC	CSVKGPSGSYEQYF	many	.	TRBV29-1	TRBJ2-7
TGCAGTGCTAGACATCAGACAGGGGGGCACACTGAAGCTTTCTTT	CSARHQTGGHTEAFF	many	TRBD1	TRBV20-1	TRBJ1-1
TGTGCCAGCAGTTCCTACGCGGGGTCTAATGAAAAACTGTTTTTT	CASSSYAGSNEKLFF	.	.	TRBV27	TRBJ1-4
TGCAGTGCTTTGAGCAGGGCCCTTGGTTACAATGAGCAGTTCTTC	CSALSRALGYNEQFF	many	.	TRBV20-1	TRBJ2-1
TGTGCCAGCAGCCCAGTCGGGACCGGCACGGAGACCCAGTTCTTC	CASSPVGTGTETQFF	few	.	TRBV7-3	TRBJ2-1
TGCAGTGCGACCGGGACAGGGGGAGAGACCCAGTACTTC	CSATGTGGETQYF	many	TRBD1	TRBV20-1	TRBJ2-5
TGTGCCAGCACCCACCCGGGACAAACAACCTACGAGCAGTACTTC	CASTHPGQTTYEQYF	many	.	TRBV7-9	TRBJ2-7
TGTGCCTGGACCCACAGGGGTTCTTCGAACTATGGCTACACCTTC	CAWTHRGSSNYGYTF	many	TRBD1	TRBV30	TRBJ1-2
TGTGCCAGCTCACGGACAGGCCAAGAGACCCAGTACTTC	CASSRTGQETQYF	many	TRBD1	TRBV18	TRBJ2-5
TGTGCCGCGATGGACCAGACGGGCGAGCAGTTCTTC	CAAMDQTGEQFF	many	.	TRBV6-1	TRBJ2-1
TGTGCCAGCTCACCAGCGGCGGCGGGAAACTATGGCTACACCTTC	CASSPAAAGNYGYTF	many	.	TRBV18	TRBJ1-2
TGTGCCAGCAGTAAGAGGGGGGACTCGCCGGGCGAGCAGTACTTC	CASSKRGDSPGEQYF	many	.	TRBV28	TRBJ2-7
TGTGCCTGGAGTCGGCGGTCCCCCGAAGCTTTCTTT	CAWSRRSPEAFF	many	.	TRBV30	TRBJ1-1
TGCAGTGCTAGGAAGGACCTACCCTACGAGCAGTACTTC	CSARKDLPYEQYF	few	.	TRBV20-1	TRBJ2-7